The 29 T cell receptor beta chains reported below all come from one sample, sequenced in a study of T-cell memory formation after mild COVID-19. TCRdb used MiXCR to reprocess the 5' RACE reads, holding one entry per CDR3 protein. The sample records around 450,000 distinct CDR3 sequences, about 19% being singletons. Sequencing used PBMCs or a T cell subset sorted from them (not recorded which). The receptors stem from an adult woman who had mild COVID-19 (a few samples of this study predate the infection). Cell type and time point are not known.

There are a few counts of this clonotype. The genes are TRBV27 and TRBJ2-5; D gene ambiguous. Germline loops: CDR1 MNHEY, CDR2 SMNVEV (reference sequence). CDR3 length: 11 residues. Deletions cut 5 bases from V and 5 bases from J, with 6 bases between. The CDR3 nucleotides are TGTGCCAGCAGTCCCCCTGAGACCCAGTACTTC. This translates into CASSPPETQYF.

This rearrangement joins TRBV5-1 to TRBJ2-1; possibly TRBD2 for D (6 bases). V dropped 7 bases and J dropped 5 bases, with 19 bases sitting between them. Looked up from germline, CDR1 is SGHRS and CDR2 is YFSETQ. CDR3 length: 15 amino acids. In DNA, the CDR3 is TGCGCCAGCTCCGCGGCCGGGACTCCCAACAATGAGCAGTTCTTC. This sequence encodes CASSAAGTPNNEQFF.

The chain recombines TRBV6-2 or TRBV6-3 with TRBJ1-1, with D uncertain. The CDR3 is 11 residues long. Trimming took 6 bases from V and 10 from J, leaving 12 bases between them. The germline V gene has CDR1 MNHEY and CDR2 SVGEGT. The CDR3, as DNA: TGTGCCAGCAGCCGTGACATCTCAGCTTTCTTT. This translates into CASSRDISAFF.

The rearrangement uses TRBV5-1 and TRBJ1-1, with TRBD1 matching 10 bases. Germline loops: CDR1 SGHRS, CDR2 YFSETQ. V shed 0 bases, J shed 2 bases, and the junction held 4 bases outside the gene matches. The CDR3 contains 16 residues. In nucleotides, the CDR3 is TGCGCCAGCAGCTTGGCCGGGACAGGGGTTAACACTGAAGCTTTCTTT. Translation: CASSLAGTGVNTEAFF.

This chain joins TRBV25-1 and TRBJ2-1, with 14 bases matching TRBD2. Germline values: CDR1 MGHDK, CDR2 SYGVNS. The length of the CDR3 is 16 residues. J was trimmed by 7 bases and V by 5 bases; bases with no gene match: 7. The CDR3 region has the DNA TGTGCCAGCAGTTCCGGGACTAGCGGGAGCAAGAATGAGCAGTTCTTC. It is translated as CASSSGTSGSKNEQFF.

The V and J genes are TRBV7-8 and TRBJ1-5; TRBD1 matches at 7 bases. The V gene end was trimmed by 6 bases and the J gene end by 1 base; junction bases not matched to a gene: 6. Germline V gene sequence: CDR1 SGHVS, CDR2 FQNEAQ. The CDR3 length is 15 residues. The CDR3 reads CASRLGGGSNQPQHF. In nucleotides, the CDR3 is TGTGCCAGCAGACTCGGAGGGGGCAGCAATCAGCCCCAGCATTTT. The full variable domain, in which reference TRBV7-8 and TRBJ1-5 provide the parts outside the CDR3, is GAGVSQSPRYKVAKRGQDVALRCDPISGHVSLFWYQQALGQGPEFLTYFQNEAQLDKSGLPSDRFFAERPEGSVSTLKIQRTQQEDSAVYLCASRLGGGSNQPQHFGDGTRLSIL.

A few counts support this clonotype. The J gene is TRBJ2-3, the V gene TRBV7-2; 9 nucleotides agree with TRBD2. This CDR3 is built from 15 residues. Germline CDR1 and CDR2: SGHTA and FQGNSA. V dropped 5 bases and J dropped 4; count of bases not matched to a gene: 7. CDR3 DNA: TGTGCCAGCAGCGCGCTAGCGGGGAATTCAGATACGCAGTATTTT. Translated, it gives CASSALAGNSDTQYF.

This clonotype was seen a handful of times. V gene TRBV12-3 or TRBV12-4 combines with J gene TRBJ2-1; the D is unclear. Trimming took 1 base from V and 4 from J, leaving 23 bases between them. This CDR3 comprises 19 residues. The CDR3 protein is CASSLGSWRAAVEYNEQFF. CDR3 nucleotide sequence: TGTGCCAGCAGTTTAGGTTCGTGGCGTGCGGCGGTCGAGTACAATGAGCAGTTCTTC.

This chain connects TRBV6-1 to TRBJ1-2, with D perhaps TRBD1 (5 bases). The V end lost 6 bases, the J end lost 5 bases, and 16 bases lay between the germline ends. Germline V gene sequence: CDR1 MNHNS, CDR2 SASEGT. There are 14 residues in the CDR3. The CDR3 nucleotides are TGTGCCAGCAGGGGACCTTTGGTATGGTATGGCTACACCTTC. As protein: CASRGPLVWYGYTF.

CDR3: CATSDLKFWLSGVETQYF. In nucleotides, the CDR3 is TGTGCCACCAGTGATTTGAAGTTTTGGTTATCGGGGGTGGAGACCCAGTACTTC. This rearrangement joins TRBV24-1 to TRBJ2-5, with D possibly being TRBD2 (6 bases). Trimming shortened V by 0 bases and J by 5 bases, and 21 bases separated the two germline ends. This CDR3 spans 18 amino acids. Germline lookup yields CDR1 KGHDR and CDR2 SFDVKD.

The sample holds a few counts of this clonotype. The CDR3: CSVAEGSNTEAFF. CDR3 bases: TGCAGCGTTGCCGAGGGGTCGAACACTGAAGCTTTCTTT. The chain employs TRBV29-1 and TRBJ1-1; tentatively, D is TRBD1 (5 bases). CDR1 is SQVTM, CDR2 ANQGSEA, per germline. The CDR3 spans 13 residues. The V gene lost 4 bases and the J gene lost 1 base, with 10 bases spanning the gap. The whole variable domain, filled in from reference TRBV29-1 and TRBJ1-1, reads SAVISQKPSRDICQRGTSLTIQCQVDSQVTMMFWYRQQPGQSLTLIATANQGSEATYESGFVIDKFPISRPNLTFSTLTVSNMSPEDSSIYLCSVAEGSNTEAFFGQGTRLTVV.

This clonotype was observed at least ten times. V is TRBV5-4 and J is TRBJ2-3; 11 positions agree with TRBD1. The CDR3 extends over 15 amino acids. The J segment lost 2 bases and the V segment lost 3 bases, leaving 2 bases of the junction unmatched. Germline V gene sequence: CDR1 SGHNT, CDR2 YYREEE (reference sequence). The CDR3 nucleotides are TGTGCCAGCAGCTACGGACAGGGGGCCACAGATACGCAGTATTTT. Its translation is CASSYGQGATDTQYF.

The J gene is TRBJ1-1, the V gene TRBV6-4; D not certain. Germline CDR1 reads MRHNA; CDR2 reads SNTAGT. The CDR3 covers 13 residues. V lost 3 bases and J 5 bases, leaving 10 bases between the germline ends. The CDR3 region is CASSDFWGTEAFF. CDR3 nucleotide sequence: TGTGCCAGCAGTGATTTTTGGGGAACTGAAGCTTTCTTT.

This clonotype has only a few counts. V gene TRBV7-9 combines with J gene TRBJ2-3, with 7 bases matching TRBD2. With 2 bases clipped from V and 4 bases from J, the junction kept 9 bases outside the gene matches. The CDR3 totals 16 residues. CDR1 and CDR2 from the germline V gene are SEHNR and FQNEAQ (reference sequence). CDR3 nucleotide sequence: TGTGCCAGCAGCTTACTCGGGGGGTTATGGTCAGATACGCAGTATTTT. Its translation is CASSLLGGLWSDTQYF.

This chain uses TRBV7-2 with TRBJ1-2, with D possibly being TRBD1 (5 bases). V was trimmed by 3 bases and J by 4 bases, leaving 12 bases between them. The CDR3 consists of 14 residues. Germline V gene sequence: CDR1 SGHTA, CDR2 FQGNSA. The DNA for the CDR3 is TGTGCCAGCAGCTTGGGGCTTGAGGGCTATGGCTACACCTTC. Translated: CASSLGLEGYGYTF.

The chain is built from TRBV20-1 and TRBJ2-3; D is possibly TRBD2 (5 bases). V was clipped by 0 bases and J by 1 base, with 14 bases between them. The CDR3 has 16 amino acids. Per germline, CDR1 DFQATT and CDR2 SNEGSKA (reference sequence). CDR3 nucleotides: TGCAGTGCTAGAGATAATTGGGGTAGCGGCACAGATACGCAGTATTTT. It specifies CSARDNWGSGTDTQYF.

The DNA of the CDR3 is TGTGCCAGCAGCTTAGAAGCCGGCAGGGGGATCTATGGCTACACCTTC. Translating it yields CASSLEAGRGIYGYTF. This chain uses TRBV7-2 with TRBJ1-2, with TRBD1 matching over 7 bases. Germline-derived CDR1 and CDR2 are SGHTA and FQGNSA. V shed 1 base, J shed 4 bases, and the junction held 9 bases outside the gene matches. This CDR3 has 16 residues.

This clonotype was counted a few times. The V gene is TRBV11-3, the J gene TRBJ2-4; D possibly uses TRBD1 or TRBD2 (5 bases each). Trimming left V 2 bases short and J 8 bases short, with 10 bases between. Germline CDR1 SGHNT, CDR2 YENEEA. There are 13 residues in the CDR3. The DNA of the CDR3 is TGTGCCAGCAGCTTAAAGGGACGGCACATTCAGTACTTC. This sequence encodes CASSLKGRHIQYF. Based on the CDR3 plus reference TRBV11-3 and TRBJ2-4, the full variable domain is EAGVVQSPRYKIIEKKQPVAFWCNPISGHNTLYWYLQNLGQGPELLIRYENEEAVDDSQLPKDRFSAERLKGVDSTLKIQPAELGDSAVYLCASSLKGRHIQYFGAGTRLSVL.

There are a few counts of this clonotype. V and J are TRBV5-1 and TRBJ2-5; 12 bases align to TRBD2. This CDR3 region has 16 residues. Per the germline V gene, CDR1 is SGHRS and CDR2 is YFSETQ. Losses at the gene ends were 0 bases for V and 3 bases for J; bases not matched to a gene: 3. CDR3: CASSLEPSGREETQYF. DNA of the CDR3: TGCGCCAGCAGCTTGGAGCCTAGCGGGAGGGAAGAGACCCAGTACTTC.

The V and J genes are TRBV23-1 and TRBJ2-7; D is undetermined. TRBV23-1 is reported as an ORF; its role is uncertain. Trimming shortened V by 0 bases and J by 4 bases, and 16 bases separated the two germline ends. The CDR3 is made up of 16 amino acids. The CDR3 loop is CASSQSSGRSIYEQYF. As DNA, the CDR3 is TGCGCCAGCAGTCAATCTTCTGGCCGGTCCATATACGAGCAGTACTTC.

The CDR3 region is CAWSPRQGRAYQETQYF. The CDR3 coding sequence is TGTGCCTGGAGCCCCCGCCAGGGGAGGGCCTACCAAGAGACCCAGTACTTC. V usage is TRBV30 and J usage is TRBJ2-5, with D possibly TRBD2 on 7 matching bases. The CDR3 loop spans 17 amino acids. V dropped 3 bases and J dropped 0 bases, with 20 bases sitting between them. Germline CDR1 and CDR2: GTSNPN and SVGIG (reference sequence).

The V and J genes are TRBV29-1 and TRBJ1-2, with D uncertain. Trimming stripped 3 bases from V and 0 bases from J, with 11 bases between. CDR1 and CDR2 (germline): SQVTM, ANQGSEA. The CDR3 has 14 amino acids. Written as DNA, the CDR3 is TGCAGCGTTGATTCGGTACGGGCTAACTATGGCTACACCTTC. Protein: CSVDSVRANYGYTF.

The table lists this clonotype with many counts. The J gene is TRBJ2-5, the V gene TRBV12-3 or TRBV12-4; possible D gene TRBD1, 7 bases. V was pared by 4 bases and J by 5 bases, with 20 bases between. The CDR3 has 16 amino acids. The chain's CDR3 is CASSSPTGRRGETQYF. CDR3 in DNA: TGTGCCAGCAGTTCACCGACAGGGAGGAGGGGGGAGACCCAGTACTTC.

This clonotype was observed a handful of times. The chain joins TRBV10-3 to TRBJ2-7, with D tentatively TRBD2 (5 bases). Trimming left V 4 bases short and J 2 bases short, with 12 bases between. Germline V gene sequence: CDR1 ENHRY, CDR2 SYGVKD. The CDR3 extends over 14 amino acids. The CDR3 region is CAISGTRGTYEQYF. Here the CDR3 DNA reads TGTGCCATCAGTGGGACTCGAGGAACCTACGAGCAGTACTTC.

This clonotype was seen a few times. The V gene is TRBV3-1, the J gene TRBJ2-1; TRBD1 matches 8 bases. The CDR3 spans 19 residues. Trimming cost V 0 bases and J 2 bases; bases outside gene matches: 12. Germline CDR1 is LGHDT and CDR2 is YNNKEL (reference sequence). CDR3 in amino acids: CASSQDGARTGLTYNEQFF. In DNA form, the CDR3 reads TGTGCCAGCAGCCAAGATGGGGCCCGGACAGGGCTTACCTACAATGAGCAGTTCTTC.

This clonotype was seen a handful of times. J is TRBJ2-3 and V is TRBV20-1, with D possibly being TRBD2 (5 bases). Germline CDR1 is DFQATT and CDR2 is SNEGSKA (reference sequence). Trimming removed 4 bases at V and 5 bases at J, with 10 bases between. The CDR3 is made up of 12 amino acids. DNA for the CDR3: TGCAGTGCTACGCTAGCAAAAGATACGCAGTATTTT. It specifies CSATLAKDTQYF.

The CDR3 bases are TGTGCCAGCAGCGGAAATAAGGGCGCTATGGGCTACACCTTC. Translated, it gives CASSGNKGAMGYTF. This chain connects TRBV5-6 to TRBJ1-2; no clear D gene. Per the germline V gene, CDR1 is SGHDT and CDR2 is YYEEEE. Trimming took off 4 bases at V and 8 bases at J, with 18 bases between the two ends. CDR3 length: 14 residues.

This clonotype was seen a few times. This chain links TRBV20-1 with TRBJ2-5; 8 positions agree with TRBD2. Per germline, CDR1 DFQATT and CDR2 SNEGSKA (reference sequence). Germline trimming cut 2 bases from V and 3 bases from J; bases unmatched to any gene: 8. The CDR3 spans 15 residues. The CDR3 region is CSARYGGVGKETQYF. CDR3 DNA sequence: TGCAGTGCTAGATACGGGGGGGTTGGGAAAGAGACCCAGTACTTC.

A few counts support this clonotype. The chain uses TRBV29-1 and TRBJ2-3; 10 bases align to TRBD1. V was clipped by 6 bases and J by 3 bases; unmatched bases: 3. The germline V gene has CDR1 SQVTM and CDR2 ANQGSEA. The CDR3 extends over 13 amino acids. CDR3 sequence (DNA): TGCAGCGTAGGGACAGGGGTGACAGATACGCAGTATTTT. Protein product: CSVGTGVTDTQYF.